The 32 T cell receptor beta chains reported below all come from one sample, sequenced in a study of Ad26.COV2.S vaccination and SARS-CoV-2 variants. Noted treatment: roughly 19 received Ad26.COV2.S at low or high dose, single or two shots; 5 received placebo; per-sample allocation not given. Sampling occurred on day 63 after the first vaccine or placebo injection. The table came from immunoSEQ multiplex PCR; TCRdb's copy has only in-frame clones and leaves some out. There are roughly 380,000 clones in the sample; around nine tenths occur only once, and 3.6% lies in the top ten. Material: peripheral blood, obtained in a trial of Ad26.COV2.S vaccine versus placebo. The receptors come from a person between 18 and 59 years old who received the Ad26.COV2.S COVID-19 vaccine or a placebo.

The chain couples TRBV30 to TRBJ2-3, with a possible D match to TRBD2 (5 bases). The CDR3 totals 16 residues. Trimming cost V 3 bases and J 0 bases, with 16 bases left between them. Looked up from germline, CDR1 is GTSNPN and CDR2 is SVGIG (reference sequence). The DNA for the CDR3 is TGTGCCTGGAGCTTTCTCGCGGGTCCTAGCACAGATACGCAGTATTTT. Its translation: CAWSFLAGPSTDTQYF. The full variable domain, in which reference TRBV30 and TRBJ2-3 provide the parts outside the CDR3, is SQTIHQWPATLVQPVGSPLSLECTVEGTSNPNLYWYRQAAGRGLQLLFYSVGIGQISSEVPQNLSASRPQDRQFILSSKKLLLSDSGFYLCAWSFLAGPSTDTQYFGPGTRLTVL.

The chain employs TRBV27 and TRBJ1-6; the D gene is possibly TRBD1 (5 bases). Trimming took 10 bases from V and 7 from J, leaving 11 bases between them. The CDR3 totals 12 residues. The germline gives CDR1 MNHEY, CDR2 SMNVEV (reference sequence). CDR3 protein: CATKTANSPLHF. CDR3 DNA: TGTGCCACCAAGACAGCCAATTCACCCCTCCACTTT.

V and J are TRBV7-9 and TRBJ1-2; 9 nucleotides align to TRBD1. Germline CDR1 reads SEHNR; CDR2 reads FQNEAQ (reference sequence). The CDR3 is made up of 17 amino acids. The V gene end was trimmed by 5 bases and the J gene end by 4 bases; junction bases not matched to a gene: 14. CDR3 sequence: CASSDGTGPLLGYGYTF. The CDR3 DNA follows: TGTGCCAGCAGCGACGGGACAGGGCCACTCCTGGGCTATGGCTACACCTTC.

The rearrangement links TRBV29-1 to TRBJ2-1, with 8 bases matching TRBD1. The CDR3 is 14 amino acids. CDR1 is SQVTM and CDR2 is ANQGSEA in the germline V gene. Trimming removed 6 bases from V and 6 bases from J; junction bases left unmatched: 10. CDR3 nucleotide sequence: TGCAGCGTCGTCGGGCCAGGGGGCGTCAATGAGCAGTTCTTC. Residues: CSVVGPGGVNEQFF.

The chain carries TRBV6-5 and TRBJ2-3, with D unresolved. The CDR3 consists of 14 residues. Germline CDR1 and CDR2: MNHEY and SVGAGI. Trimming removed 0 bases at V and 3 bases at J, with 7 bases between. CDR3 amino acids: CASSYSCVTDTQYF. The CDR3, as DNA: TGTGCCAGCAGTTACTCGTGTGTTACAGATACGCAGTATTTT.

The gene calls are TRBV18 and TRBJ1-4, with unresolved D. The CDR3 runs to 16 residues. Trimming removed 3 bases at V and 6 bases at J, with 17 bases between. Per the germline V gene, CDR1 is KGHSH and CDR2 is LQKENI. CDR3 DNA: TGTGCCAGCTCACCCAACGGAGGGTCCGTTTATGAAAAACTGTTTTTT. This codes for CASSPNGGSVYEKLFF.

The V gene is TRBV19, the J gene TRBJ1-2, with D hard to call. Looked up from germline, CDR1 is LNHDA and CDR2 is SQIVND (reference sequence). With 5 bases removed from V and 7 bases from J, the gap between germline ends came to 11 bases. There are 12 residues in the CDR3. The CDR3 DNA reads TGTGCCAGTAGTCCAGGACGATCTGGCTACACCTTC. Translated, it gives CASSPGRSGYTF. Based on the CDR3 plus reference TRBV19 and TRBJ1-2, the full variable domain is DGGITQSPKYLFRKEGQNVTLSCEQNLNHDAMYWYRQDPGQGLRLIYYSQIVNDFQKGDIAEGYSVSREKKESFPLTVTSAQKNPTAFYLCASSPGRSGYTFGSGTRLTVV.

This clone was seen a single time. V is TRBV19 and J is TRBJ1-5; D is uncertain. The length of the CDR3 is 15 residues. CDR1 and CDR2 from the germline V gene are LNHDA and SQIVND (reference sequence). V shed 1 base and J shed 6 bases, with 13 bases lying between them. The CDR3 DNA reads TGTGCCAGTAGTATAGGGTCGCGCGGGGTTCAGCCCCAGCATTTT. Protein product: CASSIGSRGVQPQHF.

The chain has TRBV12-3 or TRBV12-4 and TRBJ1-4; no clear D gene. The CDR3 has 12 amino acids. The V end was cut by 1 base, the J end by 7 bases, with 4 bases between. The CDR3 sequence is CASSLEREKLFF. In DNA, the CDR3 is TGTGCCAGCAGTTTAGAACGTGAAAAACTGTTTTTT.

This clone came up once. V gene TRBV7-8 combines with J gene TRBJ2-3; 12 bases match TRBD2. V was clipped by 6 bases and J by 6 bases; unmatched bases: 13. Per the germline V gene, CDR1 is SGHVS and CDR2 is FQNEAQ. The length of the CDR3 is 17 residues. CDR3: CASRQRLAGARGDTQYF. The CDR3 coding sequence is TGTGCCAGCAGGCAGAGACTAGCGGGGGCTCGCGGGGATACGCAGTATTTT.

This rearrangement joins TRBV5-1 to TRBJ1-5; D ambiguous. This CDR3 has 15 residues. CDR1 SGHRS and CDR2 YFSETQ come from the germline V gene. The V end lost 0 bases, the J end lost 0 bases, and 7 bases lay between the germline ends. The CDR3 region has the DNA TGCGCCAGCAGCTTGGATTCATATAGCAATCAGCCCCAGCATTTT. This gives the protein CASSLDSYSNQPQHF.

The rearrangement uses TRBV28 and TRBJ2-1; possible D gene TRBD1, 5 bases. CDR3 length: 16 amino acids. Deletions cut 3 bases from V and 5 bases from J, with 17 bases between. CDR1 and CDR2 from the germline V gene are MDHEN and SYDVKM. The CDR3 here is CASSFGPGRADNEQFF. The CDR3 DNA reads TGTGCCAGCAGTTTCGGTCCTGGCAGGGCCGACAATGAGCAGTTCTTC.

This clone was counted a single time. The CDR3 DNA reads as TGTGCCAGCAGTCTGGGACTAGCGGGGAGATGGGGAGAGACCCAGTACTTC. Translation gives CASSLGLAGRWGETQYF. The chain has TRBV2 and TRBJ2-5; TRBD2 matches 13 bases. The junction had 10 bases not matched to a gene; V was cut back by 5 bases and J by 4 bases. Germline CDR1 is SNHLY and CDR2 is FYNNEI. The CDR3 totals 17 residues.

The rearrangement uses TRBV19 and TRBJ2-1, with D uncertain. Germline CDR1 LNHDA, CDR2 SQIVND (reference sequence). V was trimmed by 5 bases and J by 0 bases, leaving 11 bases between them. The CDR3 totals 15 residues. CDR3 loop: CASSPAATSYNEQFF. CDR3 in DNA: TGTGCCAGTAGTCCCGCAGCGACCTCCTACAATGAGCAGTTCTTC.

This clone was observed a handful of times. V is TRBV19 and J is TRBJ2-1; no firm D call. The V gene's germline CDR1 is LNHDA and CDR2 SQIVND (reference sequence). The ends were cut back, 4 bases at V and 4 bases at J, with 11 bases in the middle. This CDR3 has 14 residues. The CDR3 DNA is TGTGCCAGTAGTACTCCCGGGCTTTACAATGAGCAGTTCTTC. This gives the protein CASSTPGLYNEQFF.

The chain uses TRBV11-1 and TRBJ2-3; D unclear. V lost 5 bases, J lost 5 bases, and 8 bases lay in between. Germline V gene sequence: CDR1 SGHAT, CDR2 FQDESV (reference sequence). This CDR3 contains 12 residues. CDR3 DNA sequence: TGTGCCAGCAGCCCCGAGGTAGATACGCAGTATTTT. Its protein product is CASSPEVDTQYF.

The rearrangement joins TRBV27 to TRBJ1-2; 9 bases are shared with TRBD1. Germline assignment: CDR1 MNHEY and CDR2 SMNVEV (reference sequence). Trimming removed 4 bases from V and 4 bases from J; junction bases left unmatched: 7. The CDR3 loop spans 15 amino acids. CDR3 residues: CASSSYRGLGYGYTF. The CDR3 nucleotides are TGTGCCAGCAGTTCATACAGGGGGCTAGGCTATGGCTACACCTTC.

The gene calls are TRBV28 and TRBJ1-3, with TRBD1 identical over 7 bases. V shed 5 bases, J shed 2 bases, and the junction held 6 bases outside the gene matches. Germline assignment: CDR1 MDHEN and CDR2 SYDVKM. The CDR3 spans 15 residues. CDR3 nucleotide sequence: TGTGCCAGCAGTCGGCCACAGGGGACTGGAAACACCATATATTTT. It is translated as CASSRPQGTGNTIYF.

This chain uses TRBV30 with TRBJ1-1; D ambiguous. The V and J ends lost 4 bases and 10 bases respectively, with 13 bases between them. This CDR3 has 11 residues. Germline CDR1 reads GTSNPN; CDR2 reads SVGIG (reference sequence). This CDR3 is CAWTAQRRAFF. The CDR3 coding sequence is TGTGCCTGGACTGCGCAGCGTAGAGCTTTCTTT. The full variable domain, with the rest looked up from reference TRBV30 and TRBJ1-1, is SQTIHQWPATLVQPVGSPLSLECTVEGTSNPNLYWYRQAAGRGLQLLFYSVGIGQISSEVPQNLSASRPQDRQFILSSKKLLLSDSGFYLCAWTAQRRAFFGQGTRLTVV.

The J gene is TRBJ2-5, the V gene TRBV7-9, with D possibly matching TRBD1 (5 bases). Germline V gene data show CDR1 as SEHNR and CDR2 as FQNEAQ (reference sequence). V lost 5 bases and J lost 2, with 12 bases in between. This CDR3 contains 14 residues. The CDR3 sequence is CASSPPRAQETQYF. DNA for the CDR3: TGTGCCAGCAGCCCCCCCAGGGCGCAAGAGACCCAGTACTTC.

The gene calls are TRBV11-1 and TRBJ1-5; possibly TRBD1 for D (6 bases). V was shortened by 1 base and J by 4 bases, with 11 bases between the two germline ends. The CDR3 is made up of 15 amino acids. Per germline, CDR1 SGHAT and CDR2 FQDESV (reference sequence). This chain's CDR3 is CASSLDGTTNQPQHF. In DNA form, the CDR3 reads TGTGCCAGCAGCTTAGACGGGACAACGAATCAGCCCCAGCATTTT. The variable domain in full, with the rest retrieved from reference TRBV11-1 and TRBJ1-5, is EAEVAQSPRYKITEKSQAVAFWCDPISGHATLYWYRQILGQGPELLVQFQDESVVDDSQLPKDRFSAERLKGVDSTLKIQPAELGDSAMYLCASSLDGTTNQPQHFGDGTRLSIL.

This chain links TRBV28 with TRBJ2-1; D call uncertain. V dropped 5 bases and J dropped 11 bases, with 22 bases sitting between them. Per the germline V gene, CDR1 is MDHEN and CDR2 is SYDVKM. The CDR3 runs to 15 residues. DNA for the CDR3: TGTGCCAGCAGTCTAAGACGGGCTACTACAATGAAGCAGTTCTTC. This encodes CASSLRRATTMKQFF.

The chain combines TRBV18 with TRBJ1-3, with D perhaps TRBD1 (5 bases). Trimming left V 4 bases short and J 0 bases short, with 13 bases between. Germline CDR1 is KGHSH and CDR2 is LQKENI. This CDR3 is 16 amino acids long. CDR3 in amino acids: CASSRREGSSGNTIYF. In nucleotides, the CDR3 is TGTGCCAGCTCACGCCGCGAGGGGAGCTCTGGAAACACCATATATTTT.

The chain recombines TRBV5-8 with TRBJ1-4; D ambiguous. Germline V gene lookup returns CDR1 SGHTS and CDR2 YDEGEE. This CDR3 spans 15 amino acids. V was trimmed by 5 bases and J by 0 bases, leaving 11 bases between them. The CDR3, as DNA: TGTGCCAGCAGAGCCATACTTGCAACTAATGAAAAACTGTTTTTT. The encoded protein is CASRAILATNEKLFF. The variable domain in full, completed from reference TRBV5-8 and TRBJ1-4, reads EAGVTQSPTHLIKTRGQQATLRCSPISGHTSVYWYQQALGLGLQFLLWYDEGEERNRGNFPPRFSGRQFPNYSSELNVNALELEDSALYLCASRAILATNEKLFFGSGTQLSVL.

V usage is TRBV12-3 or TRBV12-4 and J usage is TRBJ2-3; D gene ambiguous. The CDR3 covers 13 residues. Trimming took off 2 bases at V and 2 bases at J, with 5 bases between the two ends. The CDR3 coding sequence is TGTGCCAGCAGTTTAAAGCCCACAGATACGCAGTATTTT. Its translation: CASSLKPTDTQYF.

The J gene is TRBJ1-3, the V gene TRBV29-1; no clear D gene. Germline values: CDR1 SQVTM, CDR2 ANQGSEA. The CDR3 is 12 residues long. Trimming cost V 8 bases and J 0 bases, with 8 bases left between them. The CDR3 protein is CSYSRSGNTIYF. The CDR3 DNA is TGCAGCTACTCTCGCTCTGGAAACACCATATATTTT.

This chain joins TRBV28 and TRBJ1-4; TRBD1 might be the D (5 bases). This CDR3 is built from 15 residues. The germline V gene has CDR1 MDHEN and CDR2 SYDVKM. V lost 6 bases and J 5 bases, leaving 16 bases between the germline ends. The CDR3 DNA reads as TGTGCCAGCAGGGGAATGGGACGCCTAAATGAAAAACTGTTTTTT. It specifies CASRGMGRLNEKLFF. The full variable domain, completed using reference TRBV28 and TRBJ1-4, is DVKVTQSSRYLVKRTGEKVFLECVQDMDHENMFWYRQDPGLGLRLIYFSYDVKMKEKGDIPEGYSVSREKKERFSLILESASTNQTSMYLCASRGMGRLNEKLFFGSGTQLSVL.

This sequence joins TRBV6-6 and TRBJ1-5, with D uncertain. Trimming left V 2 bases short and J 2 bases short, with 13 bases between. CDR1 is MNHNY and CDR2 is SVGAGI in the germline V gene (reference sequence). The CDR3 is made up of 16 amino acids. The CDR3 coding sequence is TGTGCCAGCAGTTACGCCAGGAGCAAAGGCAATCAGCCCCAGCATTTT. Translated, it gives CASSYARSKGNQPQHF.

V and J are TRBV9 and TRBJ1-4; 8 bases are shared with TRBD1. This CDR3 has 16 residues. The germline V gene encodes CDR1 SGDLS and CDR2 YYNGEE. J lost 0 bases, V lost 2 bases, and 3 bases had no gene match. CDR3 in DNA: TGTGCCAGCAGCGTGGGACAGGCCTCAACTAATGAAAAACTGTTTTTT. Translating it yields CASSVGQASTNEKLFF.

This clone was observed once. In nucleotides, the CDR3 is TGTGCCAGCAGTTACTCGATCAACGGGGGAGAGACCCAGTACTTC. Amino acid sequence: CASSYSINGGETQYF. The chain links TRBV6-2 or TRBV6-3 to TRBJ2-5; D is perhaps TRBD2 (6 bases). Trimming took 0 bases from V and 4 from J, leaving 12 bases between them. The CDR3 consists of 15 residues. Per germline, CDR1 MNHEY and CDR2 SVGEGT.

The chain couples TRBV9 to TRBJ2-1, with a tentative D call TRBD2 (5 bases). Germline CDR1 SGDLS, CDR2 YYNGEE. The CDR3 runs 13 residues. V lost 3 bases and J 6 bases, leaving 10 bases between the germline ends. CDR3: CASSAGRSNEQFF. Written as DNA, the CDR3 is TGTGCCAGCAGCGCGGGGAGAAGCAATGAGCAGTTCTTC.

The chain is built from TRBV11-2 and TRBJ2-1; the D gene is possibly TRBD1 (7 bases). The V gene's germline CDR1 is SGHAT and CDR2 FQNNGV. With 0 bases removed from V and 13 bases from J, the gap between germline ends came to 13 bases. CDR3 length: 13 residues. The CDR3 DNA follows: TGTGCCAGCAGCTTAGAGGAGGGGGCTAAACAGTTCTTC. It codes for CASSLEEGAKQFF.